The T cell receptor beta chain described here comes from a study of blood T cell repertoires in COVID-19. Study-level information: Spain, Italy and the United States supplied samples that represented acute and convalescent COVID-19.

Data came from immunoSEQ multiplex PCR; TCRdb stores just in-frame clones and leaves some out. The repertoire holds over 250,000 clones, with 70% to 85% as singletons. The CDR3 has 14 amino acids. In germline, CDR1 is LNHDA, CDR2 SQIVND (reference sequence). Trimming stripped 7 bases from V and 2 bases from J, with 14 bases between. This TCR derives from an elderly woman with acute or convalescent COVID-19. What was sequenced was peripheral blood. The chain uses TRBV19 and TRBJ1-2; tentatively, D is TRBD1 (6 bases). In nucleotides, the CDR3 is TGTGCCAGTACTGACGATGGGGGCAACTATGGCTACACCTTC. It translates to CASTDDGGNYGYTF.